This T cell receptor beta chain comes out of a study of blood T cells in healthy people across ages. Findings and caveats of the study: Roughly linear age-related decline in beta diversity appeared, significant by age 40. Bulk PBMC profiling left naive and antigen-experienced comparisons inconclusive.

CDR1 and CDR2 (germline): DFQATT, SNEGSKA (reference sequence). The CDR3 totals 12 residues. V was cut by 3 bases and J by 2 bases, with 7 bases left in between. Primers used in a second PCR of about 7 to 11 cycles were a sample-barcoded 5' primer and a J-beta primer mix. TCRdb used MiXCR to reprocess the 5' RACE reads, holding one entry per CDR3 protein. The sample yields some 790,000 distinct CDR3 sequences, under 35% seen once. As to this clonotype: Its antigen is unknown. This may stem from a read error, because a much larger clone lies one nucleotide away.

The sample comprised blood. This TCR was recovered from a woman of 80 years or more in good health. The V gene is TRBV20-1, the J gene TRBJ2-5; D remains unclear. CDR3 in amino acids: CSASNTQETQYF. CDR3 sequence (DNA): TGCAGTGCTAGTAACACGCAAGAGACCCAGTACTTC.